These 24 T cell receptor beta chains came from one sample sequenced in a study of T cell responses to AZD1222 COVID-19 vaccine. Clones were read by immunoSEQ multiplex PCR, and TCRdb kept only the in-frame ones, dropping some. Of about 110,000 clones in the sample, approximately 90% were seen once. Sequences were derived from peripheral blood, sampled on day 0 of AZD1222 vaccination. These receptors all come from an adult in good health.

In its sample, this clone was seen once. The chain recombines TRBV5-1 with TRBJ1-2; unclear D gene. The CDR3 is made up of 15 amino acids. Looked up from germline, CDR1 is SGHRS and CDR2 is YFSETQ. V lost 0 bases to trimming and J lost 2 bases, with 11 bases between them. In DNA, the CDR3 is TGCGCCAGCAGCTTGGCCTCAGCGACGAACTATGGCTACACCTTC. Amino acids: CASSLASATNYGYTF. The variable domain in full, completed from reference TRBV5-1 and TRBJ1-2, reads KAGVTQTPRYLIKTRGQQVTLSCSPISGHRSVSWYQQTPGQGLQFLFEYFSETQRNKGNFPGRFSGRQFSNSRSEMNVSTLELGDSALYLCASSLASATNYGYTFGSGTRLTVV.

The chain joins TRBV13 to TRBJ1-5; D ambiguous. CDR3 length: 14 amino acids. Trimming stripped 2 bases from V and 3 bases from J, with 8 bases between. Germline V CDR1 and CDR2: PRHDT, FYEKMQ (reference sequence). CDR3 coding DNA: TGTGCCAGCAGCTTATGGGGAGTCAATCAGCCCCAGCATTTT. It encodes CASSLWGVNQPQHF.

V and J are TRBV19 and TRBJ1-3; D gene unclear. CDR1 and CDR2 (germline): LNHDA, SQIVND (reference sequence). The V end lost 3 bases, the J end lost 7 bases, and 4 bases lay between the germline ends. The CDR3 has 11 amino acids. The CDR3 is CASSMGNTIYF. The CDR3 DNA sequence: TGTGCCAGTAGTATGGGGAACACCATATATTTT.

The chain carries TRBV6-5 and TRBJ2-5, with D unclear. The V gene's germline CDR1 is MNHEY and CDR2 SVGAGI. This CDR3 spans 13 amino acids. Trimming shortened V by 9 bases and J by 5 bases, and 16 bases separated the two germline ends. For the CDR3, the DNA is TGTGCCAGTCGACTTACGACTGGGGAGACCCAGTACTTC. This encodes CASRLTTGETQYF.

This sequence joins TRBV30 and TRBJ1-3; D unresolved. The CDR3 sequence is 13 residues long. Germline V gives CDR1 GTSNPN, CDR2 SVGIG (reference sequence). The V gene lost 0 bases and the J gene lost 4 bases, with 7 bases spanning the gap. The CDR3 DNA reads TGTGCCTGGAGTGTACATAGGGGAAACACCATATATTTT. Translated: CAWSVHRGNTIYF.

In its sample, this clone was seen a few times. V is TRBV30 and J is TRBJ1-2; the D gene is possibly TRBD1 (5 bases). The CDR3 loop spans 14 amino acids. The V and J ends lost 2 bases and 3 bases respectively, with 13 bases between them. The germline V gene encodes CDR1 GTSNPN and CDR2 SVGIG (reference sequence). CDR3 protein: CAWSFGTGDYGYTF. In nucleotides, the CDR3 is TGTGCCTGGAGTTTTGGGACGGGCGACTATGGCTACACCTTC.

This rearrangement joins TRBV5-6 to TRBJ1-5; maybe TRBD1 (5 bases). Per the germline V gene, CDR1 is SGHDT and CDR2 is YYEEEE. Trimming shortened V by 2 bases and J by 2 bases, and 11 bases separated the two germline ends. The CDR3 loop spans 15 amino acids. CDR3 loop: CASSFSGIGNQPQHF. Written as DNA, the CDR3 is TGTGCCAGCAGCTTCTCAGGGATTGGCAATCAGCCCCAGCATTTT.

This chain links TRBV7-8 with TRBJ1-2; no reliable D call. The CDR3 has 14 amino acids. Germline V gene sequence: CDR1 SGHVS, CDR2 FQNEAQ. V gave up 6 bases and J gave up 0 bases, with 11 bases separating them. CDR3 DNA: TGTGCCAGCAGTCCTAGGTCAGCTAACTATGGCTACACCTTC. It specifies CASSPRSANYGYTF.

This clone was observed a few times. Here the CDR3 reads CSVGGVEAFF. The CDR3 DNA reads as TGCAGCGTGGGCGGTGTTGAAGCTTTCTTT. This sequence joins TRBV29-1 and TRBJ1-1; unclear D gene. V was pared by 6 bases and J by 7 bases, with 9 bases between. CDR3 size: 10 residues. Germline-derived CDR1 and CDR2 are SQVTM and ANQGSEA.

This clone was counted a single time. The J gene is TRBJ2-6, the V gene TRBV6-2 or TRBV6-3, with D perhaps being TRBD1 or TRBD2 (5 bases each). The germline V gene has CDR1 MNHEY and CDR2 SVGEGT. CDR3 length equals 17 residues. Trimming stripped 5 bases from V and 0 bases from J, with 14 bases between. CDR3 in DNA: TGTGCCAGCAGTAGGTGGGACGTCCGCTCTGGGGCCAACGTCCTGACTTTC. Amino acids: CASSRWDVRSGANVLTF.

The rearrangement uses TRBV3-1 (or the pseudogene TRBV3-2) and TRBJ1-2, with a weak D call TRBD1 (6 bases). The V end was cut by 0 bases, the J end by 4 bases, with 12 bases between. Germline CDR1 and CDR2: LGHDT and YNNKEL (reference sequence). The CDR3 consists of 15 residues. The CDR3 is CASSQESRGRYGYTF. CDR3 nucleotides: TGTGCCAGCAGCCAAGAATCCAGGGGCCGCTATGGCTACACCTTC.

The CDR3 sequence: CASSPGIGSYNSPLHF. DNA of the CDR3: TGTGCCAGCTCACCGGGTATTGGCTCCTATAATTCACCCCTCCACTTT. The chain carries TRBV18 and TRBJ1-6; D gene unclear. V was trimmed by 3 bases and J by 0 bases, leaving 9 bases between them. From germline, CDR1 is KGHSH and CDR2 LQKENI. The CDR3 sequence is 16 residues long. The complete variable domain, with remaining parts taken from reference TRBV18 and TRBJ1-6, reads NAGVMQNPRHLVRRRGQEARLRCSPMKGHSHVYWYRQLPEEGLKFMVYLQKENIIDESGMPKERFSAEFPKEGPSILRIQQVVRGDSAAYFCASSPGIGSYNSPLHFGNGTRLTVT.

V gene TRBV7-9 combines with J gene TRBJ1-1, with D possibly being TRBD1 (5 bases). Looked up from germline, CDR1 is SEHNR and CDR2 is FQNEAQ (reference sequence). Trimming removed 1 base at V and 5 bases at J, with 14 bases between. The CDR3 extends over 15 amino acids. In DNA, the CDR3 is TGTGCCAGCAGCTTAGGTGGGGGGATACGTACTGAAGCTTTCTTT. Its protein product is CASSLGGGIRTEAFF.

The chain carries TRBV3-1 (or the pseudogene TRBV3-2) and TRBJ2-2, with TRBD2 matching 10 bases. The CDR3 loop spans 18 amino acids. Trimming at V came to 2 bases and at J to 5 bases, leaving 11 bases not matched to a gene. From germline, CDR1 is LGHDT and CDR2 YNNKEL (reference sequence). CDR3 loop: CASSQRAVASGGTGELFF. DNA for the CDR3: TGTGCCAGCAGCCAACGCGCGGTCGCTAGCGGGGGAACCGGGGAGCTGTTTTTT.

The chain recombines TRBV7-8 with TRBJ2-7; D is perhaps TRBD1 or TRBD2 (6 bases each). The CDR3 runs 14 residues. Per the germline V gene, CDR1 is SGHVS and CDR2 is FQNEAQ. Trimming shortened V by 8 bases and J by 0 bases, and 14 bases separated the two germline ends. The CDR3 reads CASRQTGASYEQYF. The DNA of the CDR3 is TGTGCCAGCCGACAGACGGGGGCCTCCTACGAGCAGTACTTC. Full variable domain (outside the CDR3, taken from reference TRBV7-8 and TRBJ2-7): GAGVSQSPRYKVAKRGQDVALRCDPISGHVSLFWYQQALGQGPEFLTYFQNEAQLDKSGLPSDRFFAERPEGSVSTLKIQRTQQEDSAVYLCASRQTGASYEQYFGPGTRLTVT.

The chain is built from TRBV29-1 and TRBJ1-1, with 8 bases that match TRBD1. Trimming cost V 4 bases and J 4 bases; bases outside gene matches: 14. This CDR3 has 16 residues. Germline values: CDR1 SQVTM, CDR2 ANQGSEA. The CDR3 bases are TGCAGCGTTGCACGGTGGGGACAGGACCTCCTCACTGAAGCTTTCTTT. Protein sequence: CSVARWGQDLLTEAFF. Together with reference TRBV29-1 and TRBJ1-1, the CDR3 gives the full variable domain: SAVISQKPSRDICQRGTSLTIQCQVDSQVTMMFWYRQQPGQSLTLIATANQGSEATYESGFVIDKFPISRPNLTFSTLTVSNMSPEDSSIYLCSVARWGQDLLTEAFFGQGTRLTVV.

The chain has TRBV3-1 (or the pseudogene TRBV3-2) and TRBJ2-3; a possible D gene is TRBD1 (5 bases). The V end was cut by 3 bases, the J end by 0 bases, with 7 bases between. Germline CDR1 LGHDT, CDR2 YNNKEL (reference sequence). The CDR3 length is 14 residues. CDR3 amino acids: CASSHRASTDTQYF. CDR3 sequence (DNA): TGTGCCAGCAGCCACAGGGCTAGCACAGATACGCAGTATTTT.

This clone was found once. CDR3 sequence reads: CASFPAPGLAGVVTGELFF. The CDR3 nucleotides are TGTGCCAGCTTTCCCGCTCCGGGACTAGCGGGAGTGGTAACCGGGGAGCTGTTTTTT. This sequence joins TRBV5-7 and TRBJ2-2, with 14 bases fitting TRBD2. TRBV5-7 carries the ORF label, with uncertain function. The V gene end was trimmed by 7 bases and the J gene end by 5 bases; junction bases not matched to a gene: 16. The CDR3 loop spans 19 amino acids.

The genes are TRBV27 and TRBJ2-2; 11 bases agree with TRBD1. Germline V gene sequence: CDR1 MNHEY, CDR2 SMNVEV (reference sequence). V gave up 4 bases and J gave up 4 bases; unmatched junction bases: 2. The CDR3 has 15 residues. CDR3: CASSSDRGPTGELFF. CDR3 DNA: TGTGCCAGCAGTTCGGACAGGGGGCCCACCGGGGAGCTGTTTTTT.

The chain carries TRBV20-1 and TRBJ1-1, with D possibly matching TRBD1 (6 bases). V was clipped by 6 bases and J by 1 base, with 6 bases between them. CDR1 is DFQATT and CDR2 is SNEGSKA in the germline V gene (reference sequence). CDR3 length: 11 amino acids. The CDR3 region is CSARGNTEAFF. In DNA form, the CDR3 reads TGCAGTGCCAGGGGGAACACTGAAGCTTTCTTT.

The chain carries TRBV19 and TRBJ1-4, with D uncertain. Trimming removed 3 bases at V and 8 bases at J, with 10 bases between. CDR1 LNHDA and CDR2 SQIVND come from the germline V gene (reference sequence). The CDR3 is 13 residues long. CDR3 region: CASSIQGREKLFF. In nucleotides, the CDR3 is TGTGCCAGTAGTATCCAAGGTCGGGAAAAACTGTTTTTT.

The rearrangement joins TRBV12-3 or TRBV12-4 to TRBJ1-2; D gene unclear. V was pared by 8 bases and J by 6 bases, with 16 bases between. CDR3 size: 13 residues. CDR3 region: CASVERRQHGYTF. CDR3 DNA: TGTGCCAGCGTAGAAAGGCGGCAGCATGGCTACACCTTC.

The chain links TRBV7-9 to TRBJ1-1; unclear D gene. The CDR3 has 15 residues. The V and J ends lost 1 base and 1 base respectively, with 10 bases between them. From germline, CDR1 is SEHNR and CDR2 FQNEAQ (reference sequence). CDR3 loop: CASSLVAPPNTEAFF. The DNA for the CDR3 is TGTGCCAGCAGCTTAGTGGCCCCTCCGAACACTGAAGCTTTCTTT.

The V call is TRBV19, the J call TRBJ1-2; D is possibly TRBD1 (6 bases). V was clipped by 2 bases and J by 7 bases, with 20 bases between them. CDR1 and CDR2 from the germline V gene are LNHDA and SQIVND (reference sequence). The CDR3 runs to 16 residues. For the CDR3, the DNA is TGTGCCAGTAGTATATTACAGGGAAAAGGACCTCGTGGCTACACCTTC. It is translated as CASSILQGKGPRGYTF.